The clone carrying this TCR beta chain turned up a few times. Antigen unknown. This record comes from a study of blood T cells in healthy people across ages. Whole-study results and caveats: A greater number of naive CD4+ cells and higher diversity distinguished long-lived donors from aged donors. With donor CMV status unknown, expanded clonotype changes were possibly confounded. Age brought a roughly linear fall in TCR beta diversity measured per million T cells.

Using a J-beta primer mix together with a sample-barcoded 5' primer, a second PCR was run for roughly 6 to 12 cycles. TCRdb recomputed calls from the 5' RACE reads with MiXCR, one row per CDR3 protein. The profile shows about 400,000 distinct CDR3 sequences, approximately 52% of them singletons. This CDR3 is 18 amino acids long. Trimming at V came to 6 bases and at J to 1 base, leaving 11 bases not matched to a gene. Per germline, CDR1 MNHNS and CDR2 SASEGT. The sequenced sample was blood. The chain combines TRBV6-1 with TRBJ2-6, with TRBD1 matching over 8 bases. This receptor was taken from a man aged 60-69 years in good health. Here the CDR3 reads CASRRNQGAQSGANVLTF. In DNA form, the CDR3 reads TGTGCCAGCAGGAGGAATCAGGGGGCTCAGTCTGGGGCCAACGTCCTGACTTTC.